Presented here are 22 T cell receptor beta chains from one specimen sequenced in a study of blood T cell repertoires in COVID-19. Generated by immunoSEQ multiplex PCR, the TCRdb table keeps only in-frame clones and is missing some. The sample consists of 85,000 to 100,000 clones, 80% to 90% of them appearing once. Material for sequencing was peripheral blood. Receptors were obtained from a man aged 50-59 years with COVID-19, enrolled during active disease.

The chain uses TRBV7-6 and TRBJ2-1; maybe TRBD2 (6 bases). Germline CDR1 reads SGHVS; CDR2 reads FNYEAQ. The CDR3 length is 17 residues. The V and J ends lost 1 base and 2 bases respectively, with 15 bases between them. The CDR3 region has the DNA TGTGCCAGCAGCTTAGAGGTGGCGGGGTCCACCTACAATGAGCAGTTCTTC. Encoded protein: CASSLEVAGSTYNEQFF.

The rearrangement uses TRBV5-5 and TRBJ1-5; TRBD1 matches 8 bases. The CDR3 spans 14 residues. The V gene end was trimmed by 0 bases and the J gene end by 7 bases; junction bases not matched to a gene: 3. CDR1 and CDR2 from the germline V gene are SGHKS and YYEKEE (reference sequence). CDR3 loop: CASSLVTGEQPQHF. DNA of the CDR3: TGTGCCAGCAGCTTGGTGACAGGGGAACAGCCCCAGCATTTT.

The V call is TRBV2, the J call TRBJ1-1; 8 positions agree with TRBD1. Germline V gene sequence: CDR1 SNHLY, CDR2 FYNNEI. V lost 8 bases to trimming and J lost 3 bases; unmatched junction nucleotides: 11. The CDR3 has 15 residues. The CDR3 sequence: CASVGTGLSDTEAFF. The CDR3, as DNA: TGTGCCAGCGTGGGGACAGGCCTCAGTGACACTGAAGCTTTCTTT. The full variable domain, its missing parts supplied by reference TRBV2 and TRBJ1-1, is EPEVTQTPSHQVTQMGQEVILRCVPISNHLYFYWYRQILGQKVEFLVSFYNNEISEKSEIFDDQFSVERPDGSNFTLKIRSTKLEDSAMYFCASVGTGLSDTEAFFGQGTRLTVV.

The rearrangement uses TRBV7-3 and TRBJ2-1, with D unclear. Deletions cut 2 bases from V and 7 bases from J, with 6 bases between. Germline CDR1 reads SGHTA; CDR2 reads FQGTGA. The CDR3 loop spans 12 amino acids. The CDR3, as DNA: TGTGCCAGCAGCTTATCCGGGAATGAGCAGTTCTTC. Protein product: CASSLSGNEQFF.

A single count supports this clone. The J gene is TRBJ1-2, the V gene TRBV6-2 or TRBV6-3; D is possibly TRBD1 (5 bases). Per the germline V gene, CDR1 is MNHEY and CDR2 is SVGEGT. Trimming shortened V by 4 bases and J by 0 bases, and 6 bases separated the two germline ends. The CDR3 has 13 amino acids. The CDR3 nucleotides read TGTGCCAGCAGTTCGACAGCTAACTATGGCTACACCTTC. Protein: CASSSTANYGYTF.

The gene calls are TRBV5-8 and TRBJ2-7, with 10 bases matching TRBD1. This CDR3 has 15 residues. Germline V gives CDR1 SGHTS, CDR2 YDEGEE. Losses at the gene ends were 3 bases for V and 4 bases for J; bases not matched to a gene: 7. The CDR3 protein is CASSWDRGSHYEQYF. DNA of the CDR3: TGTGCCAGCAGCTGGGACAGGGGATCCCATTACGAGCAGTACTTC. The whole variable domain, remainder taken from reference TRBV5-8 and TRBJ2-7, is EAGVTQSPTHLIKTRGQQATLRCSPISGHTSVYWYQQALGLGLQFLLWYDEGEERNRGNFPPRFSGRQFPNYSSELNVNALELEDSALYLCASSWDRGSHYEQYFGPGTRLTVT.

The chain employs TRBV11-2 and TRBJ2-7; D is possibly TRBD1 (6 bases). Germline V gene sequence: CDR1 SGHAT, CDR2 FQNNGV. With 0 bases removed from V and 5 bases from J, the gap between germline ends came to 14 bases. This CDR3 region has 15 residues. The CDR3 DNA is TGTGCCAGCAGCTTAGATCCCAGGGGTAGACACGAGCAGTACTTC. It specifies CASSLDPRGRHEQYF. Looking up the rest from reference TRBV11-2 and TRBJ2-7 gives the full variable domain: EAGVAQSPRYKIIEKRQSVAFWCNPISGHATLYWYQQILGQGPKLLIQFQNNGVVDDSQLPKDRFSAERLKGVDSTLKIQPAKLEDSAVYLCASSLDPRGRHEQYFGPGTRLTVT.

This clone was detected only once. This chain joins TRBV13 and TRBJ2-1; the D gene is possibly TRBD1 (6 bases). V was shortened by 5 bases and J by 0 bases, with 14 bases between the two germline ends. CDR1 is PRHDT and CDR2 is FYEKMQ in the germline V gene (reference sequence). The CDR3 length is 16 residues. As DNA, the CDR3 is TGTGCCAGCAGCACCACTGGACAGCGCTCCTACAATGAGCAGTTCTTC. It yields the protein CASSTTGQRSYNEQFF.

V usage is TRBV7-3 and J usage is TRBJ2-1; 12 positions match TRBD2. The CDR3 spans 16 residues. Germline CDR1 SGHTA, CDR2 FQGTGA. The junction had 11 bases not matched to a gene; V was cut back by 5 bases and J by 9 bases. This CDR3 reads CASSPMVLAGGFEQFF. The CDR3 coding sequence is TGTGCCAGCAGCCCAATGGTTCTAGCGGGGGGGTTTGAGCAGTTCTTC.

The chain couples TRBV5-5 to TRBJ1-1, with 9 bases lining up with TRBD1. The CDR3 runs 14 residues. CDR1 and CDR2 (germline): SGHKS, YYEKEE (reference sequence). The junction had 4 bases not matched to a gene; V was cut back by 3 bases and J by 4 bases. CDR3 residues: CASSWGQGPTEAFF. The CDR3 nucleotides read TGTGCCAGCAGCTGGGGACAGGGCCCCACTGAAGCTTTCTTT. The full variable domain, completed using reference TRBV5-5 and TRBJ1-1, is DAGVTQSPTHLIKTRGQQVTLRCSPISGHKSVSWYQQVLGQGPQFIFQYYEKEERGRGNFPDRFSARQFPNYSSELNVNALLLGDSALYLCASSWGQGPTEAFFGQGTRLTVV.

The chain links TRBV7-2 to TRBJ1-1; no clear D. Per the germline V gene, CDR1 is SGHTA and CDR2 is FQGNSA. The CDR3 consists of 13 residues. Trimming shortened V by 3 bases and J by 5 bases, and 10 bases separated the two germline ends. CDR3 sequence reads: CASSFFPGTEAFF. The CDR3 bases are TGTGCCAGCAGCTTCTTCCCGGGAACTGAAGCTTTCTTT.

The rearrangement links TRBV4-2 to TRBJ1-1, with a tentative D call TRBD1 (5 bases). The germline CDR1 and CDR2 sequences are LGHNA and YNFKEQ. Trimming shortened V by 2 bases and J by 0 bases, and 22 bases separated the two germline ends. There are 19 residues in the CDR3. The CDR3 reads CASSQRYQGRGLMNTEAFF. The CDR3 nucleotides are TGTGCCAGCAGCCAAAGGTATCAGGGAAGGGGCCTCATGAACACTGAAGCTTTCTTT.

The DNA for the CDR3 is TGTGCCAGCAGCTCCCTCGGAGGACTCTCTGGAAACACCATATATTTT. Amino acids: CASSSLGGLSGNTIYF. The rearrangement joins TRBV7-8 to TRBJ1-3; D not certain. V was pared by 4 bases and J by 0 bases, with 13 bases between. The CDR3 runs 16 residues. Germline V gives CDR1 SGHVS, CDR2 FQNEAQ.

The chain recombines TRBV5-1 with TRBJ2-5; D is possibly TRBD1 (6 bases). Germline CDR1 is SGHRS and CDR2 is YFSETQ. This CDR3 comprises 12 residues. V lost 2 bases and J 5 bases, leaving 7 bases between the germline ends. CDR3 amino acids: CASSLGQETQYF. In nucleotides, the CDR3 is TGCGCCAGCAGCTTAGGACAGGAGACCCAGTACTTC. The variable domain in full, with the rest retrieved from reference TRBV5-1 and TRBJ2-5, is KAGVTQTPRYLIKTRGQQVTLSCSPISGHRSVSWYQQTPGQGLQFLFEYFSETQRNKGNFPGRFSGRQFSNSRSEMNVSTLELGDSALYLCASSLGQETQYFGPGTRLLVL.

The chain uses TRBV5-1 and TRBJ1-1; the D gene is possibly TRBD1 (5 bases). CDR1 SGHRS and CDR2 YFSETQ come from the germline V gene. The CDR3 spans 14 residues. V was pared by 2 bases and J by 1 base, with 9 bases between. The chain's CDR3 is CASSFDSRNTEAFF. CDR3 sequence (DNA): TGCGCCAGCAGCTTCGACAGTAGGAACACTGAAGCTTTCTTT.

The chain joins TRBV3-1 (or the pseudogene TRBV3-2) to TRBJ2-1; 9 nucleotides match TRBD2. J gave up 3 bases and V 3 bases, and 6 bases lay outside the gene matches. This CDR3 is 16 amino acids long. Germline V gives CDR1 LGHDT, CDR2 YNNKEL (reference sequence). This chain's CDR3 is CASSHSSSGIYNEQFF. The CDR3, as DNA: TGTGCCAGCAGCCATTCCTCTAGCGGGATCTACAATGAGCAGTTCTTC.

The genes are TRBV9 and TRBJ1-2; D may be TRBD1 (5 bases). V lost 5 bases and J lost 0, with 14 bases in between. The CDR3 has 15 residues. CDR1 is SGDLS, CDR2 YYNGEE, per germline. This CDR3 is CASSHSGTPNYGYTF. CDR3 nucleotides: TGTGCCAGCAGTCATTCCGGGACTCCTAACTATGGCTACACCTTC.

The chain employs TRBV9 and TRBJ1-5; 8 bases are a match to TRBD1. The V gene's germline CDR1 is SGDLS and CDR2 YYNGEE. With V trimmed by 4 bases and J by 5 bases, 8 bases remained unmatched. CDR3 size: 15 residues. CDR3 residues: CASSMMVRGHQPQHF. In DNA form, the CDR3 reads TGTGCCAGCAGCATGATGGTCAGGGGGCATCAGCCCCAGCATTTT.

The chain is built from TRBV10-3 and TRBJ1-5, with TRBD1 as a possible D gene (6 bases). In germline, CDR1 is ENHRY, CDR2 SYGVKD. Between the trimmed V and J ends, which lost 10 bases and 6 bases, there was a span of 19 bases. This CDR3 is 14 amino acids long. The CDR3 spells CASSAGDRVQPQHF. CDR3 sequence (DNA): TGTGCCAGCTCGGCAGGGGATAGAGTTCAGCCCCAGCATTTT.

The chain recombines TRBV7-2 with TRBJ2-5; 8 bases are a match to TRBD2. V dropped 2 bases and J dropped 3; count of bases not matched to a gene: 8. The CDR3 length is 16 residues. Germline V gene sequence: CDR1 SGHTA, CDR2 FQGNSA. The CDR3 DNA sequence: TGTGCCAGCAGCTTATTTACCGGGGGGGTAGAAGAGACCCAGTACTTC. Amino acid sequence: CASSLFTGGVEETQYF.

The chain recombines TRBV19 with TRBJ2-2, with D maybe TRBD2 (6 bases). Germline V gene sequence: CDR1 LNHDA, CDR2 SQIVND (reference sequence). The CDR3 sequence is 15 residues long. Trimming shortened V by 7 bases and J by 5 bases, and 17 bases separated the two germline ends. Here the CDR3 reads CASIPSRGGTGELFF. The CDR3 region has the DNA TGTGCCAGTATTCCCTCGAGGGGAGGTACCGGGGAGCTGTTTTTT.

The gene calls are TRBV10-2 and TRBJ2-1, with D uncertain. CDR1 is WSHSY and CDR2 is SAAADI in the germline V gene. Between the trimmed V and J ends, which lost 3 bases and 5 bases, there was a span of 14 bases. The CDR3 covers 15 residues. The CDR3, as DNA: TGCGCCAGCAGTGATGGGCAGGTCTTTAACAATGAGCAGTTCTTC. Its protein is CASSDGQVFNNEQFF.